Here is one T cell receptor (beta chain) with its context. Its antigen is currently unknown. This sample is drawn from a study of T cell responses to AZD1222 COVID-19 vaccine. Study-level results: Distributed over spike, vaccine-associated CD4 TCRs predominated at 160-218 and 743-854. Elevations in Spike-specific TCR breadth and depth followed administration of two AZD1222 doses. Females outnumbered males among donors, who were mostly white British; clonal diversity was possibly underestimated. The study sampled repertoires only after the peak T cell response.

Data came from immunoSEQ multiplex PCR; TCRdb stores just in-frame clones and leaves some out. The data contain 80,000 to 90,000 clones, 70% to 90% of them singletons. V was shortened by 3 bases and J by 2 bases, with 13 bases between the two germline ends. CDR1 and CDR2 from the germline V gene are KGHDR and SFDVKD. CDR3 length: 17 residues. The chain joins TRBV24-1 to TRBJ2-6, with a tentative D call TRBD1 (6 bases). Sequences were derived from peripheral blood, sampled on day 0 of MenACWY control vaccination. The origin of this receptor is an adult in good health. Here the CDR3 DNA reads TGTGCCACCAGTGATCCACAGGGTGCTCCTGGGGCCAACGTCCTGACTTTC. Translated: CATSDPQGAPGANVLTF.